Listed below are T cell receptor beta chains from one sample, sequenced in a study of T cells in Graves' hyperthyroidism and ophthalmopathy. TCRdb reprocessed the multiplex PCR reads with MiXCR, giving one entry per CDR3 protein. The data contain hundreds of thousands of distinct CDR3 sequences, roughly 14% of them singletons. The source material was blood. All receptors derive from a young man with Graves' ophthalmopathy. CDR3s include the opening cysteine and the closing phenylalanine or tryptophan. The D gene is left open where the match is weak. Clone size appears in some rows only: once, few, many, or a class for an expanded clone.

j_gene: TRBJ2-3; d_gene: -; abundance: many; v_gene: TRBV3-1; CDR3aa: CASSQELYTQYF; CDR3nt: TGTGCCAGCAGCCAAGAGTTATATACGCAGTATTTT
j_gene: TRBJ1-4; d_gene: -; abundance: many; v_gene: TRBV4-1; CDR3aa: CASSPWGTTNEKLFF; CDR3nt: TGCGCCAGCAGCCCCTGGGGGACAACTAATGAAAAACTGTTTTTT
j_gene: TRBJ1-2; d_gene: -; abundance: many; v_gene: TRBV12-3/TRBV12-4; CDR3aa: CASSSPGETYGYTF; CDR3nt: TGTGCCAGCAGTTCCCCAGGGGAGACATATGGCTACACCTTC
j_gene: TRBJ2-1; d_gene: -; abundance: many; v_gene: TRBV20-1; CDR3aa: CSARALGGGDSWDEQFF; CDR3nt: TGCAGTGCTAGAGCCCTAGGGGGGGGGGACTCCTGGGATGAGCAGTTCTTC
j_gene: TRBJ2-4; d_gene: -; abundance: many; v_gene: TRBV12-3/TRBV12-4; CDR3aa: CASKRGGGQGGIQYF; CDR3nt: TGTGCCAGCAAAAGAGGGGGCGGGCAGGGAGGCATTCAGTACTTC
j_gene: TRBJ2-1; d_gene: TRBD1; abundance: -; v_gene: TRBV29-1; CDR3aa: CSVGSRGHNEQFF; CDR3nt: TGCAGCGTTGGTTCAAGGGGGCACAATGAGCAGTTCTTC
j_gene: TRBJ2-1; d_gene: -; abundance: many; v_gene: TRBV4-2; CDR3aa: CASSQVLAEGNEQFF; CDR3nt: TGTGCCAGCAGCCAAGTATTAGCGGAAGGCAATGAGCAGTTCTTC
j_gene: TRBJ2-1; d_gene: TRBD2; abundance: many; v_gene: TRBV11-2; CDR3aa: CASSSPGTKWNEQFF; CDR3nt: TGTGCCAGCAGCTCCCCCGGGACTAAGTGGAATGAGCAGTTCTTC
j_gene: TRBJ1-1; d_gene: -; abundance: many; v_gene: TRBV12-3/TRBV12-4; CDR3aa: CASSFLVGGANTEAFF; CDR3nt: TGTGCCAGCAGTTTCCTTGTGGGGGGCGCAAACACTGAAGCTTTCTTT
j_gene: TRBJ2-2; d_gene: TRBD1; abundance: many; v_gene: TRBV5-1; CDR3aa: CASTEQGDGSGELFF; CDR3nt: TGCGCCAGCACTGAACAGGGGGATGGATCCGGGGAGCTGTTTTTT
j_gene: TRBJ2-1; d_gene: TRBD2; abundance: many; v_gene: TRBV4-2; CDR3aa: CASSQDRTSLYNEQFF; CDR3nt: TGTGCCAGCAGCCAAGACCGGACTAGCCTCTACAATGAGCAGTTCTTC
j_gene: TRBJ1-1; d_gene: TRBD1; abundance: -; v_gene: TRBV27; CDR3aa: CASSLTRDRLPPGAFF; CDR3nt: TGTGCCAGCAGTTTAACCCGGGACAGGCTTCCACCTGGAGCTTTCTTT
j_gene: TRBJ1-2; d_gene: TRBD1; abundance: many; v_gene: TRBV29-1; CDR3aa: CSVGTGGFSYGYTF; CDR3nt: TGCAGCGTTGGGACAGGGGGCTTTTCATACGGCTACACCTTC